This section outlines one TCR beta chain sequence together with its context. Its specificity is not known. The data derive from a study of T-cell reconstitution after alpha-beta-depleted transplantation in children. Study-level points and caveats: At around two months after transplant, the alpha-beta T cells were reportedly derived from several hundred expanded clones that came from non-depleted graft cells.

Researchers prepared the TCRbeta library using unique molecular identifiers, the study reports. TCRdb itself ran the PCR reads through MiXCR, one entry per CDR3 protein. Altogether about 580,000 distinct CDR3 sequences are present, under 25% being singletons, with the ten largest covering 12% to 15%. Germline CDR1 MGHDK, CDR2 SYGVNS. J was trimmed by 1 base and V by 5 bases; bases with no gene match: 14. The length of the CDR3 is 18 residues. The chain recombines TRBV25-1 with TRBJ2-5; TRBD1 aligns across 9 bases. The sequencing used PBMCs, mostly from graft donor cells, collected 360 days after TCRalphabeta/CD19-depleted stem cell transplant. This receptor was obtained from a boy less than two years old who had a stem cell transplant for acute myeloid leukemia, so the T cells may come from the graft donor. CDR3 protein: CASSSQDRGTIRQETQYF. CDR3 DNA sequence: TGTGCCAGCAGTTCCCAGGACAGGGGCACCATTCGCCAAGAGACCCAGTACTTC.